The table lists the clone carrying this TCR beta chain with a count of one. The method was immunoSEQ multiplex PCR; TCRdb's version includes in-frame clones alone and lacks a portion of them. The data hold 87,000 or so clones, with about nine tenths observed a single time. V was cut by 3 bases and J by 4 bases, with 17 bases left in between. The CDR3 has 16 amino acids. The germline gives CDR1 SGHDT, CDR2 YYEEEE. The record originates from a study of blood T cell repertoires in COVID-19. Study summary: Samples came from the United States, Italy and Spain, spanning acute and convalescent COVID-19.

This sequence joins TRBV5-6 and TRBJ1-3, with D unresolved. The sequencing sample was made of peripheral blood. This TCR was sampled from a woman aged 80 or over with acute or convalescent COVID-19. The CDR3 spells CASSSINRVAGNTIYF. The CDR3 DNA is TGTGCCAGCAGCTCTATTAATCGGGTCGCCGGAAACACCATATATTTT.